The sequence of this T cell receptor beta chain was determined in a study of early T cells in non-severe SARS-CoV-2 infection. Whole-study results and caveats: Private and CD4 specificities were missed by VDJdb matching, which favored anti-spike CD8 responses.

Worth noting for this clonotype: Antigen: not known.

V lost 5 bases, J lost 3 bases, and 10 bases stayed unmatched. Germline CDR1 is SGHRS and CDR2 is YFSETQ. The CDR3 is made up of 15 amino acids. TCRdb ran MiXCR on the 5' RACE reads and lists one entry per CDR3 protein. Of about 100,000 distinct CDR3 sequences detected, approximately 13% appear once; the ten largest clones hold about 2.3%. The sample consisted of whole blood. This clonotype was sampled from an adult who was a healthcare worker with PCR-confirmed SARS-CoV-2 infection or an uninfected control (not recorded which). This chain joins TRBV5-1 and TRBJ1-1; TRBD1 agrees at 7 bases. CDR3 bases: TGCGCCAGCAGTTCCCGTGGGACAGATTACACTGAAGCTTTCTTT. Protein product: CASSSRGTDYTEAFF. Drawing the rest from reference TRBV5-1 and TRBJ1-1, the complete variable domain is KAGVTQTPRYLIKTRGQQVTLSCSPISGHRSVSWYQQTPGQGLQFLFEYFSETQRNKGNFPGRFSGRQFSNSRSEMNVSTLELGDSALYLCASSSRGTDYTEAFFGQGTRLTVV.